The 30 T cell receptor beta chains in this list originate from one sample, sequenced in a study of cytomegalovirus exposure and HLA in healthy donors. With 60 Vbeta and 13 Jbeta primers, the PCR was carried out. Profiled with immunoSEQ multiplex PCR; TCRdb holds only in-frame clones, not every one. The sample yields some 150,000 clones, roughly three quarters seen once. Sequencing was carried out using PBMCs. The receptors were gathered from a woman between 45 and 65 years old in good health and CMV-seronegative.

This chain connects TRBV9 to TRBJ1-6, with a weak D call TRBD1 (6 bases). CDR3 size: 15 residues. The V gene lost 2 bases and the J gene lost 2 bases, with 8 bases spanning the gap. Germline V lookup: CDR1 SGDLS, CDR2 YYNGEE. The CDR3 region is CASSVDRTYNSPLHF. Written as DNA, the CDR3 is TGTGCCAGCAGCGTCGACAGGACCTATAATTCACCCCTCCACTTT.

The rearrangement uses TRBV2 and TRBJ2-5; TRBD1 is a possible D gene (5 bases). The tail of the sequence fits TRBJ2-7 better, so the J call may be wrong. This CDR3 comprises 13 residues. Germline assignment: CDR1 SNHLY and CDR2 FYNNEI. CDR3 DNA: TGTGCCAGCAAACCCGACAGCTACTACGAGCAGTACTTC. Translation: CASKPDSYYEQYF.

CDR3 in DNA: TGTGCCAGCAGCCAAGTCTCTAGCTACAATGAGCAGTTCTTC. Its protein product is CASSQVSSYNEQFF. The chain combines TRBV14 with TRBJ2-1; no clear D gene. Germline values: CDR1 SGHDN, CDR2 FVKESK. With 1 base removed from V and 3 bases from J, the gap between germline ends came to 7 bases. This CDR3 region has 14 residues.

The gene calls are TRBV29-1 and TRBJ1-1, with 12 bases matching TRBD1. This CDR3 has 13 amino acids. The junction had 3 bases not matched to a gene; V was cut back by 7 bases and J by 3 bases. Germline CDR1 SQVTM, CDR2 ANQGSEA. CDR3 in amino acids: CSGGTGGDTEAFF. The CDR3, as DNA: TGCAGCGGAGGGACAGGGGGCGACACTGAAGCTTTCTTT.

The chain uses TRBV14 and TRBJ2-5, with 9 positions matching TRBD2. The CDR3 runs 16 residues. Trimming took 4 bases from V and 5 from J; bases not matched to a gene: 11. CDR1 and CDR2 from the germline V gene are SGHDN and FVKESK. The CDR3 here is CASSPWASGAWETQYF. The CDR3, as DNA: TGTGCCAGCAGCCCCTGGGCTAGCGGGGCCTGGGAGACCCAGTACTTC. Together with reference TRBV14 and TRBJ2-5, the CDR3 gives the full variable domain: EAGVTQFPSHSVIEKGQTVTLRCDPISGHDNLYWYRRVMGKEIKFLLHFVKESKQDESGMPNNRFLAERTGGTYSTLKVQPAELEDSGVYFCASSPWASGAWETQYFGPGTRLLVL.

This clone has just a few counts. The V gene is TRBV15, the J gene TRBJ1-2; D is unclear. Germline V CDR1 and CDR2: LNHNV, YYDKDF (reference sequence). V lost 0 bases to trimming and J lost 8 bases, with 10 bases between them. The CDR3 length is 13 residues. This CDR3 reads CATSREEGEGYTF. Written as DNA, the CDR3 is TGTGCCACCAGCAGAGAGGAGGGAGAGGGCTACACCTTC.

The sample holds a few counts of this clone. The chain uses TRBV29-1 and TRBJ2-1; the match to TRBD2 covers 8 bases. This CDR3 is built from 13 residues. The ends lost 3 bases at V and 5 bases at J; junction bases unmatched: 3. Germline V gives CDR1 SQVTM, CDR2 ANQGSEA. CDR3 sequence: CSVETSVNNEQFF. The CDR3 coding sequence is TGCAGCGTTGAGACTAGCGTTAACAATGAGCAGTTCTTC.

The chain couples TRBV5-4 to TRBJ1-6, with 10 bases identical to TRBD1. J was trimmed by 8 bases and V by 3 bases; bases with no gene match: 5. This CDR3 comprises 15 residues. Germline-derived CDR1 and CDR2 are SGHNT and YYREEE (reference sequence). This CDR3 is CASSSGQGVYSPLHF. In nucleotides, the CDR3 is TGTGCCAGCAGCTCCGGACAGGGGGTCTATTCACCCCTCCACTTT.

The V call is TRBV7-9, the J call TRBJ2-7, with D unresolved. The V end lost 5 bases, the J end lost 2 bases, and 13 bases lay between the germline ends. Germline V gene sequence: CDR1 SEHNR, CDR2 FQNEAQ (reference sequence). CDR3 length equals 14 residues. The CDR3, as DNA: TGTGCCAGCAGCCCCGGGTCCCAGCCCTACGAGCAGTACTTC. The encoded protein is CASSPGSQPYEQYF.

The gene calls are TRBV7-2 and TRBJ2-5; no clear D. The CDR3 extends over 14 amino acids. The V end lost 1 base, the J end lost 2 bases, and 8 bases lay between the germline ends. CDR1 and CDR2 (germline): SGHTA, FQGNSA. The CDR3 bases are TGTGCCAGCAGCTTAGACCCTAGGCAAGAGACCCAGTACTTC. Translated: CASSLDPRQETQYF.

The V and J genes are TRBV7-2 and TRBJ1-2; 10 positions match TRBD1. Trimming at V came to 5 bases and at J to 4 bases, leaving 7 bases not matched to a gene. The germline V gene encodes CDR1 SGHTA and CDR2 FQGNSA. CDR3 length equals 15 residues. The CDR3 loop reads CASSLDRGLGYGYTF. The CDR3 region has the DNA TGTGCCAGCAGCCTCGACAGGGGGCTAGGCTATGGCTACACCTTC.

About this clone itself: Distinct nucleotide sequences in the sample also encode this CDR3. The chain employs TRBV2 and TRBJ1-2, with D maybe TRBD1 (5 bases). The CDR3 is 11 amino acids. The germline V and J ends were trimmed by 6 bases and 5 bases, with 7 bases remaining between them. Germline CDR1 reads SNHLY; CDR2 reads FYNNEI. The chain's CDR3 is CASRQGYGYTF. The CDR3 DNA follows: TGTGCCAGCAGGCAGGGATATGGCTACACCTTC.

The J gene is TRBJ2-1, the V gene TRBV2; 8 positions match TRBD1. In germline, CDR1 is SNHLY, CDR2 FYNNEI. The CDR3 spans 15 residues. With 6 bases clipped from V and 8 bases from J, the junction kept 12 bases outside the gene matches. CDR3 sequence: CASRSSSDRVDEQFF. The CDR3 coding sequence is TGTGCCAGCAGGTCCTCCTCGGACAGGGTCGATGAGCAGTTCTTC.

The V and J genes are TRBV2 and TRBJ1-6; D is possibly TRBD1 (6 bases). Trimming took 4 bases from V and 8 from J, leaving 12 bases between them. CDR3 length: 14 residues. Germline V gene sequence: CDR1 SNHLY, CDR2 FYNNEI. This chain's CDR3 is CASSAWGPDSPLHF. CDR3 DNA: TGTGCCAGCAGTGCTTGGGGGCCGGATTCACCCCTCCACTTT.

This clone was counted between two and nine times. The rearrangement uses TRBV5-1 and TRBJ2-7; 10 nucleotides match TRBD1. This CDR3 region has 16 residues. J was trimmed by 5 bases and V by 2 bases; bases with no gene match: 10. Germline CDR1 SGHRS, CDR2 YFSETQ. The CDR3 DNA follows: TGCGCCAGCAGCTTAGCTCCCGGGACAGGGGACAACGAGCAGTACTTC. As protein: CASSLAPGTGDNEQYF.

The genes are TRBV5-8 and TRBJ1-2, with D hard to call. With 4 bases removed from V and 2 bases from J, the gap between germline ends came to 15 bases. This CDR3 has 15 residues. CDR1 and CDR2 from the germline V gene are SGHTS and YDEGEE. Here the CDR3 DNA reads TGTGCCAGCAGCGCCTGGAAGGAGCCAAACTATGGCTACACCTTC. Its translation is CASSAWKEPNYGYTF.

CDR3 amino acids: CASSPRQGGGQPQHF. The CDR3 DNA sequence: TGCGCCAGCAGCCCACGACAGGGCGGCGGGCAGCCCCAGCATTTT. The chain carries TRBV4-1 and TRBJ1-5; 7 bases align to TRBD1. In germline, CDR1 is MGHRA, CDR2 YSYEKL. The V gene end was trimmed by 4 bases and the J gene end by 7 bases; junction bases not matched to a gene: 10. CDR3 length: 15 residues.

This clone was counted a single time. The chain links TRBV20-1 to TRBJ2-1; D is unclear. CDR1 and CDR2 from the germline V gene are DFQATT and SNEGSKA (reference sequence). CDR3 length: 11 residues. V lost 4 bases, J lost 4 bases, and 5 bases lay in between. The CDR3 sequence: CSATRYNEQFF. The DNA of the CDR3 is TGCAGTGCTACCAGGTACAATGAGCAGTTCTTC.

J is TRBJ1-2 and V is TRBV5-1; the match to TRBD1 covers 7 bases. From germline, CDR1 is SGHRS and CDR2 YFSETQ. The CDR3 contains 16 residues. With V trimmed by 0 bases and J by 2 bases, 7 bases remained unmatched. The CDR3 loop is CASSLELATGNYGYTF. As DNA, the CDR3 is TGCGCCAGCAGCTTGGAATTAGCGACAGGGAACTATGGCTACACCTTC.

Here the CDR3 DNA reads TGTGCCAGCAGTTTGGGGAGGGGGGCCCAGCATTTT. It codes for CASSLGRGAQHF. This chain uses TRBV28 with TRBJ1-5, with D possibly being TRBD1 (6 bases). CDR3 length equals 12 residues. The V and J ends lost 3 bases and 11 bases respectively, with 11 bases between them. Germline V gives CDR1 MDHEN, CDR2 SYDVKM.

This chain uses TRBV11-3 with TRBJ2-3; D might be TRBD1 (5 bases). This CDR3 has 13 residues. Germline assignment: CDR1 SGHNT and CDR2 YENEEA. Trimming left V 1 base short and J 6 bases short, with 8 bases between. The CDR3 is CASSLARVDTQYF. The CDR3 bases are TGTGCCAGCAGCTTAGCCAGGGTCGATACGCAGTATTTT.

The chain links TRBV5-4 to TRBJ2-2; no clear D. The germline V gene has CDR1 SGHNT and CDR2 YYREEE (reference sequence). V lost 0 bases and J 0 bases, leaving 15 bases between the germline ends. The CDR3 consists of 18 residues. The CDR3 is CASSLDAARLANTGELFF. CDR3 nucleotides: TGTGCCAGCAGCTTGGACGCTGCGCGACTGGCGAACACCGGGGAGCTGTTTTTT.

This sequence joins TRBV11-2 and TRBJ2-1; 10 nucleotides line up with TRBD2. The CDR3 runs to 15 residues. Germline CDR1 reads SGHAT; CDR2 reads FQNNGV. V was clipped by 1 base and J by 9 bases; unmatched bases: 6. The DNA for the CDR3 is TGTGCCAGCAGCTTAGGTGGGACTAGCGCGGCTGAGCAGTTCTTC. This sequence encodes CASSLGGTSAAEQFF.

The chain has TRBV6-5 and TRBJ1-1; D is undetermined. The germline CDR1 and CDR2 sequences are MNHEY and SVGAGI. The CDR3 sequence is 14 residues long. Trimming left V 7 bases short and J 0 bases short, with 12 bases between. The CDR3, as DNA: TGTGCCAGCACCCAACAAAGATTGAACACTGAAGCTTTCTTT. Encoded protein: CASTQQRLNTEAFF.

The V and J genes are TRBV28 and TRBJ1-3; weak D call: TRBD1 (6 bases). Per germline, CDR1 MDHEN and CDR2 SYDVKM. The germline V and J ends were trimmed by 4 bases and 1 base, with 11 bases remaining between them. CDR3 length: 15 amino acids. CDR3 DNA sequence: TGTGCCAGCAGTTCTCACAGGGAATCTGGAAACACCATATATTTT. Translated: CASSSHRESGNTIYF.

The CDR3 DNA reads as TGTGCCAGCAGCCCTCAGACAGAAAGATACAATGAGCAGTTCTTC. This encodes CASSPQTERYNEQFF. This chain connects TRBV7-2 to TRBJ2-1; a weak D match, TRBD1 (5 bases). V was clipped by 5 bases and J by 4 bases, with 15 bases between them. Per germline, CDR1 SGHTA and CDR2 FQGNSA. The CDR3 length is 15 residues. Supplemented by reference TRBV7-2 and TRBJ2-1, the full variable domain reads GAGVSQSPSNKVTEKGKDVELRCDPISGHTALYWYRQSLGQGLEFLIYFQGNSAPDKSGLPSDRFSAERTGGSVSTLTIQRTQQEDSAVYLCASSPQTERYNEQFFGPGTRLTVL.

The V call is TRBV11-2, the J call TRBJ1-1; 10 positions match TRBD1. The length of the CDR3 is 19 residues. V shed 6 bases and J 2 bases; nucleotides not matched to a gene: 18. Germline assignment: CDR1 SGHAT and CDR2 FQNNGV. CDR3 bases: TGTGCCAGCAGAAGGGGTGGGGCCGGGGGACAGGGGAGCAACACTGAAGCTTTCTTT. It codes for CASRRGGAGGQGSNTEAFF.

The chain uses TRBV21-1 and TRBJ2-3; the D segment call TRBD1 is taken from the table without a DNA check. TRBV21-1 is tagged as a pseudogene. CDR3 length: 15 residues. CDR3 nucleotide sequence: TGTGCCAGCAGGGTGACAGGGGAACCCACAGATACGCAGTATTTT. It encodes CASRVTGEPTDTQYF.

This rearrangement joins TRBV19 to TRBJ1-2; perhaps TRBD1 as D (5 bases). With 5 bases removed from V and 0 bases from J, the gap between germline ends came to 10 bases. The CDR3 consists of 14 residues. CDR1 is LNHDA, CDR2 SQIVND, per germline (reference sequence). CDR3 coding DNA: TGTGCCAGTAGTGTGGACACGGCTAACTATGGCTACACCTTC. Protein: CASSVDTANYGYTF.

The CDR3 nucleotides are TGTGCCAGCACCTTGGGGGAGGGAAAACTGTTTTTT. This translates into CASTLGEGKLFF. The V gene is TRBV7-9, the J gene TRBJ1-4, with a tentative D call TRBD1 (5 bases). Trimming took off 7 bases at V and 10 bases at J, with 13 bases between the two ends. This CDR3 is built from 12 residues. Looked up from germline, CDR1 is SEHNR and CDR2 is FQNEAQ (reference sequence).